This entry lists 3 T cell receptor beta chains sequenced from one sample in a study of shared clonotypes between healthy human individuals. Positive CCR7 selection of CD45RO-negative cells yielded the naive CD8 cells, and terminally differentiated effector memory CD45RA+ cells were excluded. Using immunoSEQ multiplex PCR, the repertoire was profiled, and TCRdb retains in-frame clones only, with some absent. The sample shows hundreds of thousands of clones, roughly 96% of them seen only once. The sequenced sample was naive CD8+ T cells sorted from blood. These receptors were obtained from a woman aged 25 to 39 in good health.

The V and J genes are TRBV7-9 and TRBJ2-1; D unclear. V shed 3 bases and J shed 3 bases, with 12 bases lying between them. The length of the CDR3 is 15 residues. The germline V gene has CDR1 SEHNR and CDR2 FQNEAQ (reference sequence). In DNA form, the CDR3 reads TGTGCCAGCAGCTTCGTGGAGCCACGCTACAATGAGCAGTTCTTC. It specifies CASSFVEPRYNEQFF.

The CDR3 region is CASSQDRTGEFYGYTF. Written as DNA, the CDR3 is TGTGCCAGCAGCCAAGATCGGACAGGGGAATTCTATGGCTACACCTTC. The chain couples TRBV14 to TRBJ1-2, with 9 bases aligning to TRBD1. There are 16 residues in the CDR3. V lost 0 bases and J lost 4; bases outside the gene matches: 6. Germline values: CDR1 SGHDN, CDR2 FVKESK.

The chain recombines TRBV5-4 with TRBJ2-7, with no clear D. CDR1 SGHNT and CDR2 YYREEE come from the germline V gene (reference sequence). The V and J ends lost 4 bases and 10 bases respectively, with 12 bases between them. This CDR3 is 11 amino acids long. The CDR3 here is CASSRGTDQYF. The CDR3 DNA reads TGTGCCAGCAGCCGAGGAACAGATCAGTACTTC.